These T cell receptor beta chains were read from a single sample in a study of blood T cell repertoires in COVID-19. Only in-frame clones appear in the TCRdb table, and some are missing; sequencing was by immunoSEQ multiplex PCR. This table has about 490,000 clones, approximately 85% appearing once. Sequenced input: peripheral blood. Every receptor here comes from a human donor in a cohort sampled during active COVID-19. The CDR3 runs from the conserved cysteine through the conserved F or W. Each record gives: J gene, V gene, CDR3 protein.

TRBJ1-1	TRBV15	CATSRAPQGLGTEAFF
TRBJ1-2	TRBV29-1	CSVGDYYGYTF
TRBJ2-7	TRBV24-1	CATSATPGTGSYEQYF
TRBJ2-3	TRBV11-3	CASSLGPDTQYF
TRBJ2-7	TRBV5-1	CASSLVDTTTEQYF
TRBJ2-3	TRBV7-9	CASSPRLAGDPDTQYF
TRBJ1-5	TRBV28	CASSPSRQGNQPQHF
TRBJ1-2	TRBV3-1/TRBV3-2	CASSQDGRVGGYTF
TRBJ2-5	TRBV7-6	CASSPEIAGGSEETQYF
TRBJ2-1	TRBV9	CASSPSRSDNEQFF
TRBJ1-1	TRBV10-3	CAIRPGTGGFEAFF
TRBJ2-2	TRBV2	CASRGTFLTGELFF
TRBJ1-3	TRBV11-2	CASSNEQELGGNTIYF
TRBJ2-7	TRBV7-2	CASSLGGVRSYEQYF
TRBJ1-6	TRBV7-9	CASSSPGGFGNSPLHF